Each of the 4 T cell receptor beta chains below was sequenced from the same sample in a study of blood T cell repertoires in COVID-19 (dated by TCRdb to 2018 to 2021). To prepare the library, the immunoSEQ multiplex PCR assay was applied. As stored in TCRdb, this immuneACCESS dataset retains in-frame rearrangements with V and J assigned. A fraction of the clones does not appear; measured against another copy, unresolved V genes explain less than half of the discrepancy, and the remainder lacks a known reason. Present in this sample are under 300,000 clones, almost 90% of which were seen just once. Clones ranked in the top ten supply under 2.5% of the sample. The material sequenced was peripheral blood. The receptors shown here come from a woman in her fifties or sixties with COVID-19, enrolled during active disease.

V gene TRBV11-1 combines with J gene TRBJ2-1, with D possibly TRBD1 on 6 matching bases. This CDR3 comprises 15 residues. The germline V and J ends were trimmed by 2 bases and 4 bases, with 12 bases remaining between them. Germline V CDR1 and CDR2: SGHAT, FQDESV (reference sequence). CDR3 DNA sequence: TGTGCCAGCAGCTTAAGGGACACCTCTTACAATGAGCAGTTCTTC. Translating it yields CASSLRDTSYNEQFF.

This clone was counted between two and nine times. The chain combines TRBV30 with TRBJ1-6; D remains ambiguous. V was trimmed by 6 bases and J by 9 bases, leaving 18 bases between them. The CDR3 runs to 14 residues. CDR1 GTSNPN and CDR2 SVGIG come from the germline V gene (reference sequence). CDR3 DNA sequence: TGTGCCTGTACCGCGGGAGGGTCGGGTTCACCCCTCCACTTT. Its protein is CACTAGGSGSPLHF.

The gene calls are TRBV7-2 and TRBJ1-1; possibly TRBD1 for D (6 bases). V was trimmed by 4 bases and J by 7 bases, leaving 13 bases between them. The V gene's germline CDR1 is SGHTA and CDR2 FQGNSA. The CDR3 sequence is 13 residues long. CDR3 loop: CASSSEQGVEAFF. For the CDR3, the DNA is TGTGCCAGCAGCTCGGAACAGGGAGTTGAAGCTTTCTTT.

This sequence joins TRBV2 and TRBJ2-3; possible D gene TRBD2, 6 bases. The CDR3 consists of 15 residues. V was cut by 2 bases and J by 4 bases, with 13 bases left in between. CDR1 and CDR2 from the germline V gene are SNHLY and FYNNEI. The CDR3 sequence is CASSEFAGGADTQYF. CDR3 in DNA: TGTGCCAGCAGTGAATTCGCAGGCGGGGCAGATACGCAGTATTTT.